A single TCR beta chain is shown here with its context. The antigen is not known. The data derive from a study of T cells in localized non-small cell lung cancer. General study points: Clonality peaked in uninvolved adjacent lung rather than tumor. In the blood, greater T cell density corresponded to longer overall survival. The appearance of a median roughly 58 of the top 100 tumor clones was seen in adjacent lung.

Trimming removed 2 bases from V and 5 bases from J; junction bases left unmatched: 6. The CDR3 spans 15 residues. Germline lookup yields CDR1 SGHTA and CDR2 FQGNSA. Some clones are missing from TCRdb's copy, which holds only in-frame ones; the method was immunoSEQ multiplex PCR. Here the sample spans tens of thousands of clones, roughly 90% being singletons. The TCR originated in a man between 40 and 70 years old with stage I lung adenocarcinoma. The source material was peripheral blood, sampled before any cancer treatment. This chain joins TRBV7-2 and TRBJ2-1; 7 bases match TRBD2. Here the CDR3 reads CASSLTSELHNEQFF. The CDR3 DNA follows: TGTGCCAGCAGCTTAACTAGCGAGCTTCACAATGAGCAGTTCTTC.